The present entry profiles one TCR beta chain with its context. The sample holds many counts of this clonotype. Its antigen is currently not known. No base qualities exist here, and no much larger clone lies one base off it. For repertoire sequencing, TCR beta CDR3 regions were amplified from RNA transcripts. The first round of RT-PCR was done with HTBI primers and the Qiagen OneStep RT-PCR kit, and was followed by a second round of multiplex PCR, then size selection and purification. Libraries were sequenced paired-end with 100 bp reads on an Illumina HiSeq2000. In the authors' own workflow: SOAPnuke was used to process the reads, throwing out any read that had adapters, had uncalled bases, had a mean Phred below 15, or lacked an exact constant-primer or identifier match. COPE v1.2.5 was used to merge the high-quality paired reads. Each unique nucleotide sequence was treated as a clonotype, and MiTCR v1.1 was used to align the clonotypes to the IMGT TRB V, D and J references. The analysis was limited to V-J combinations with a frequency above 0.0001, which together covered 99.2% of the repertoires. For each V-J combination, a TCR clonal expansion and chaos score was defined as F50 clonal expansion divided by the chaos observed in the TCRdist matrix. Welch's t-statistics and random forest were used to reduce features to approximately 13 V-J combinations, which were fed into a naive Bayes classifier. Thyroid-blood repertoire similarity was quantified with the Morisita-Horn index. Starting from the raw public reads, TCRdb applied fastp trimming at Q25, assembled clones with MiXCR and retained in-frame beta chains. One record per CDR3 amino acid sequence lists the most common genes and DNA. TCRdb assigned the V and J calls; the authors' analysis was not used. The sample table contains about 740,000 distinct CDR3 sequences; only one count was recorded for around 40% of them. The ten largest clones take up less than 55% of the sample.

The data derive from a study of Graves' ophthalmopathy and Graves' hyperthyroidism (dated by TCRdb to 2016 to 2019). Study-wide context: Peripheral blood was collected before any treatment was given, at the time of initial diagnosis. TCR beta repertoire signatures were used to distinguish Graves' ophthalmopathy from Graves' hyperthyroidism and to predict progression to ophthalmopathy. In total, 135 blood samples were TCR-sequenced: some 40 ophthalmopathy, over 70 hyperthyroidism and 17 hyperthyroidism-to-ophthalmopathy patients. A discovery set of 100 or so patients (43 ophthalmopathy, 57 stable hyperthyroidism) was enrolled to explore V-J signatures distinguishing ophthalmopathy from hyperthyroidism. An independent validation cohort was composed of approximately 19 hyperthyroidism patients and approximately 15 patients who later progressed from hyperthyroidism to ophthalmopathy. In more than five hyperthyroidism patients, T-cell repertoires of thyroid tissue and blood were compared. Once sampling was done, hyperthyroidism patients were given methimazole at a starting dose of 30 mg daily, while ophthalmopathy patients were given high-dose intravenous methylprednisolone.

Ophthalmopathy patients had moderately to severely active disease, Clinical Activity Score of at least 3, NOSPECS grade of at least 4, and disease duration under 3 months. Patients with other autoimmune diseases, uncontrolled infections, pregnancy or lactation were excluded from the study. Diagnosis was based on clinical symptoms, serum thyroxine, TRAb, thyroid ultrasound and orbital computed tomography. Using Ficoll-Paque density gradient centrifugation, PBMCs were isolated from 9 to 10 ml of fresh peripheral blood. Total RNA was extracted using Trizol reagent, and RNA quality was checked on an Agilent 2100 Bioanalyzer. Paper-wide results and their limitations: Sample size was not predetermined statistically, and investigators were not blinded to group allocation. Ophthalmopathy was separated from stable hyperthyroidism by the 13-signature model with about 85% sensitivity and 81% to 84% specificity in cross-validation and with 80%/75% in the test set. Most expanded thyroid clonotypes with frequency above 0.001 were also detected in blood, suggesting blood repertoires may reflect the thyroid immune response. In validation, the model predicted ophthalmopathy progression with more than 55% sensitivity and approximately 72% specificity; some 13 predicted patients were CT-confirmed with GO in a median of approximately 6.5 months.

The specimen sequenced was peripheral blood. The origin of this receptor is an adult man with Graves' ophthalmopathy.

CDR3 reads: CASRSRGQTNTEAFF. In nucleotides, the sequence is TGTGCCAGTAGGTCGAGGGGGCAGACGAACACTGAAGCTTTCTTT. Recombination joined TRBV19 with TRBJ1-1, with 7 central nucleotides matching TRBD1. The CDR3 numbers 15 residues from cysteine through phenylalanine. Only CDR3 DNA remains: 45 bases, in frame from the first base. V ends up 6 bases short and J 1 base short, with an unmatched junction base count of 8. Based on the germline V gene (reference sequence), the CDR1 and CDR2 sequences are LNHDA and SQIVND.